These T cell receptor beta chains were read from a single sample in a study of technical replicates of blood from several donors. This table comes from immunoSEQ multiplex PCR, and its TCRdb copy is limited to in-frame clones, with some not included. Here the sample spans 55,000 to 75,000 clones, 85% to 95% being singletons. The source material was PBMCs. The source is a human donor in good health. Some clones in this sample may be carry-over from other donors' samples. Both conserved end residues are part of each CDR3. D genes are given only for firm matches. For some rows the clone size is stated as once, few or many, or as a class when expanded; others skip it.

clone size: -; J gene: TRBJ2-7; CDR3 length: 13; D gene: TRBD1; V gene: TRBV29-1; CDR3 protein: CSVETAGGDEQYF; CDR3 DNA: TGCAGCGTAGAAACGGCAGGGGGTGACGAGCAGTACTTC
clone size: -; J gene: TRBJ1-2; CDR3 length: 15; D gene: TRBD1; V gene: TRBV4-2; CDR3 protein: CASSQSRGTGYGYTF; CDR3 DNA: TGTGCCAGCAGCCAAAGCCGCGGGACAGGTTATGGCTACACCTTC
clone size: -; J gene: TRBJ2-3; CDR3 length: 11; D gene: -; V gene: TRBV20-1; CDR3 protein: CSAAQADTQYF; CDR3 DNA: TGCAGTGCCGCGCAGGCAGATACGCAGTATTTT
clone size: -; J gene: TRBJ1-2; CDR3 length: 13; D gene: -; V gene: TRBV4-3; CDR3 protein: CASSQGQNYGYTF; CDR3 DNA: TGCGCCAGCAGCCAAGGACAGAACTATGGCTACACCTTC
clone size: -; J gene: TRBJ2-1; CDR3 length: 19; D gene: TRBD2; V gene: TRBV7-2; CDR3 protein: CASSSHSGTGLSSYNEQFF; CDR3 DNA: TGTGCCAGCAGCTCCCATAGCGGGACGGGACTGAGCTCCTACAATGAGCAGTTCTTC
clone size: -; J gene: TRBJ2-3; CDR3 length: 13; D gene: -; V gene: TRBV2; CDR3 protein: CASTAEGPDTQYF; CDR3 DNA: TGTGCCAGCACGGCAGAGGGTCCAGATACGCAGTATTTT
clone size: -; J gene: TRBJ2-1; CDR3 length: 14; D gene: TRBD2; V gene: TRBV2; CDR3 protein: CASSGGGSLNEQFF; CDR3 DNA: TGTGCCAGCAGTGGGGGGGGTAGTCTAAATGAGCAGTTCTTC
clone size: -; J gene: TRBJ2-5; CDR3 length: 15; D gene: TRBD1; V gene: TRBV9; CDR3 protein: CASSVDRGTQETQYF; CDR3 DNA: TGTGCCAGCAGCGTAGACAGGGGAACTCAAGAGACCCAGTACTTC
clone size: -; J gene: TRBJ2-4; CDR3 length: 14; D gene: -; V gene: TRBV9; CDR3 protein: CASSPPLAKNIQYF; CDR3 DNA: TGTGCCAGCAGCCCCCCTTTAGCCAAAAACATTCAGTACTTC
clone size: -; J gene: TRBJ2-1; CDR3 length: 13; D gene: -; V gene: TRBV9; CDR3 protein: CASSVGLNNEQFF; CDR3 DNA: TGTGCCAGCAGCGTAGGACTAAACAATGAGCAGTTCTTC
clone size: -; J gene: TRBJ1-2; CDR3 length: 15; D gene: -; V gene: TRBV7-2; CDR3 protein: CASSLAREQIYGYTF; CDR3 DNA: TGTGCCAGCAGCTTAGCACGGGAACAGATCTATGGCTACACCTTC
clone size: once; J gene: TRBJ2-1; CDR3 length: 17; D gene: TRBD2; V gene: TRBV18; CDR3 protein: CASSPPALAVAYNEQFF; CDR3 DNA: TGTGCCAGCTCACCACCCGCACTAGCGGTCGCCTACAATGAGCAGTTCTTC
clone size: -; J gene: TRBJ2-1; CDR3 length: 13; D gene: -; V gene: TRBV7-3; CDR3 protein: CASSLVAEGEQFF; CDR3 DNA: TGTGCCAGCAGCTTAGTAGCTGAGGGTGAGCAGTTCTTC
clone size: -; J gene: TRBJ2-7; CDR3 length: 14; D gene: TRBD1; V gene: TRBV5-1; CDR3 protein: CASSWGQGTYEQYF; CDR3 DNA: TGCGCCAGCAGCTGGGGACAGGGCACCTACGAGCAGTACTTC
clone size: -; J gene: TRBJ2-3; CDR3 length: 15; D gene: TRBD2; V gene: TRBV6-1; CDR3 protein: CASRAGTSGTDTQYF; CDR3 DNA: TGTGCCAGCAGAGCCGGGACTAGCGGCACAGATACGCAGTATTTT
clone size: -; J gene: TRBJ1-4; CDR3 length: 16; D gene: -; V gene: TRBV2; CDR3 protein: CASSETGTTTNEKLFF; CDR3 DNA: TGTGCCAGCAGTGAGACAGGAACAACAACTAATGAAAAACTGTTTTTT
clone size: -; J gene: TRBJ2-1; CDR3 length: 15; D gene: TRBD2; V gene: TRBV6-1; CDR3 protein: CASRTSGGAPEEQFF; CDR3 DNA: TGTGCCAGCAGGACTAGCGGGGGGGCTCCGGAAGAGCAGTTCTTC
clone size: -; J gene: TRBJ2-7; CDR3 length: 14; D gene: TRBD1; V gene: TRBV9; CDR3 protein: CASSPWTGGYEQYF; CDR3 DNA: TGTGCCAGCAGCCCTTGGACAGGGGGGTACGAGCAGTACTTC
clone size: few; J gene: TRBJ2-3; CDR3 length: 16; D gene: -; V gene: TRBV6-1; CDR3 protein: CASSVGSGLSTDTQYF; CDR3 DNA: TGTGCCAGCAGTGTGGGCTCAGGCCTTAGCACAGATACGCAGTATTTT
clone size: -; J gene: TRBJ2-3; CDR3 length: 13; D gene: -; V gene: TRBV7-7; CDR3 protein: CASSRTPKDTQYF; CDR3 DNA: TGTGCCAGCAGCCGGACTCCCAAGGATACGCAGTATTTT
clone size: -; J gene: TRBJ1-2; CDR3 length: 13; D gene: -; V gene: TRBV27; CDR3 protein: CASSLLGGYGYTF; CDR3 DNA: TGTGCCAGCAGTTTATTGGGGGGTTATGGCTACACCTTC
clone size: -; J gene: TRBJ1-2; CDR3 length: 15; D gene: -; V gene: TRBV27; CDR3 protein: CASSLAAASLNGYTF; CDR3 DNA: TGTGCCAGCAGTCTAGCAGCAGCGTCCTTGAATGGCTACACCTTC
clone size: -; J gene: TRBJ2-7; CDR3 length: 11; D gene: -; V gene: TRBV2; CDR3 protein: CASDSGYEQYF; CDR3 DNA: TGTGCCAGCGACTCCGGCTACGAGCAGTACTTC
clone size: -; J gene: TRBJ2-1; CDR3 length: 18; D gene: TRBD2; V gene: TRBV7-6; CDR3 protein: CASSPVASGADSYNEQFF; CDR3 DNA: TGTGCCAGCAGCCCAGTGGCTAGCGGGGCTGACTCCTACAATGAGCAGTTCTTC
clone size: -; J gene: TRBJ1-1; CDR3 length: 16; D gene: TRBD1; V gene: TRBV5-1; CDR3 protein: CASSLARTGGRTEAFF; CDR3 DNA: TGCGCCAGCAGCTTGGCTCGGACAGGGGGCCGCACTGAAGCTTTCTTT
clone size: -; J gene: TRBJ1-2; CDR3 length: 15; D gene: TRBD1; V gene: TRBV10-3; CDR3 protein: CAISSTPGTGTGYTF; CDR3 DNA: TGTGCCATCAGTTCAACACCCGGGACAGGGACCGGCTACACCTTC
clone size: -; J gene: TRBJ1-2; CDR3 length: 13; D gene: -; V gene: TRBV7-9; CDR3 protein: CASSLVTNYGYTF; CDR3 DNA: TGTGCCAGCAGCTTAGTTACTAACTATGGCTACACCTTC
clone size: -; J gene: TRBJ2-5; CDR3 length: 14; D gene: TRBD2; V gene: TRBV6-5; CDR3 protein: CASSQGLNQETQYF; CDR3 DNA: TGTGCCAGCAGTCAGGGACTAAACCAAGAGACCCAGTACTTC
clone size: -; J gene: TRBJ1-3; CDR3 length: 14; D gene: -; V gene: TRBV5-6; CDR3 protein: CASSTQDSRNTIYF; CDR3 DNA: TGTGCCAGCAGCACCCAGGACAGCCGAAACACCATATATTTT